The rows below give T cell receptor beta chains drawn from one sample of a study of PD-L1 blockade in urothelial cancer. Clones were read by immunoSEQ multiplex PCR, and TCRdb kept only the in-frame ones, dropping some. This sample has more than 95,000 clones; about 82% occur once, and the top ten carry roughly 2.3%. Sample: PBMCs, taken around atezolizumab (anti-PD-L1) treatment. These receptors came from a man aged 50 or older with urothelial cancer. CDR3s include the opening cysteine and the closing phenylalanine or tryptophan. Fields, in order: J gene, clone size, D gene, V gene, CDR3 DNA, CDR3 protein. D genes are given only for firm matches. Only part of the rows carry a size: once, few, many, or a class if the clone is expanded.

TRBJ1-2 | few | TRBD1 | TRBV6-5 | TGTGCCAGCACCCCGATCGGGACAGGTGCATACACCTTC | CASTPIGTGAYTF
TRBJ2-1 | few | TRBD2 | TRBV18 | TGTGCCAGCTCACCTTACGACGGGCTAGCGGGAGGGCCAAATGAGCAGTTCTTC | CASSPYDGLAGGPNEQFF
TRBJ2-3 | - | TRBD2 | TRBV7-9 | TGTGCCAGCACCTCGAACGGGAGGGCCGGATCCCCCACAGATACGCAGTATTTT | CASTSNGRAGSPTDTQYF
TRBJ2-5 | - | - | TRBV19 | TGTGCCAGCATAGGGGGATCCCAAGAGACCCAGTACTTC | CASIGGSQETQYF
TRBJ1-5 | once | - | TRBV10-3 | TGTGCCATCTCGAGACAGAGCAATCAGCCCCAGCATTTT | CAISRQSNQPQHF
TRBJ2-2 | - | TRBD2 | TRBV19 | TGTGCCAGTAGTATAATGGGGGGAAGCGGGAGTGGCACCGGGGAGCTGTTTTTT | CASSIMGGSGSGTGELFF
TRBJ1-3 | - | - | TRBV10-3 | TGTGCCATCCGCGCAGGCGCCTTGTCTGGAAACACCATATATTTT | CAIRAGALSGNTIYF
TRBJ2-2 | - | - | TRBV7-6 | TGTGCCAGCAGCTTAGGTCCGGGAGTTGAGAGCGGGGAGCTGTTTTTT | CASSLGPGVESGELFF
TRBJ2-5 | - | - | TRBV29-1 | TGCAGCGGACAGGACAGCGACCTCAGGGTGGAGACCCAGTACTTC | CSGQDSDLRVETQYF
TRBJ2-1 | - | - | TRBV4-1 | TGCGCCAGCAGCCAAGTGAATCTCGTCAGCTACAATGAGCAGTTCTTC | CASSQVNLVSYNEQFF
TRBJ1-6 | - | - | TRBV6-1 | TGTGCCAGCAGTGAAATAGGCAGGGAAGGTTCACCCCTCCACTTT | CASSEIGREGSPLHF
TRBJ1-1 | - | TRBD1 | TRBV5-4 | TGTGCCAGCAGCGGGGGACAGAGGAACACTGAAGCTTTCTTT | CASSGGQRNTEAFF
TRBJ2-7 | once | TRBD2 | TRBV5-6 | TGTGCCAGCAGCATGAGGCCATCTAGCGGGAATTCCTACGAGCAGTACTTC | CASSMRPSSGNSYEQYF
TRBJ2-3 | - | - | TRBV5-4 | TGTGCCAGCAGCCCCAGTACGGGACTCGGGAGGTATTTT | CASSPSTGLGRYF
TRBJ2-5 | - | - | TRBV5-4 | TGTGCCAGCAGCTTGGTAGCCAACCAAGAGACCCAGTACTTC | CASSLVANQETQYF
TRBJ2-7 | - | TRBD2 | TRBV7-2 | TGTGCCAGCAGCTCGGGACTAGCGGGACTCTACGAGCAGTACTTC | CASSSGLAGLYEQYF
TRBJ1-2 | once | TRBD1 | TRBV28 | TGTGCCAGCACCCCGGGACAGGGAAACACCTATGGCTACACCTTC | CASTPGQGNTYGYTF
TRBJ2-1 | - | TRBD1 | TRBV7-3 | TGTGCCAGCAGCCCGACCTTAAGTACAGGGGGAAGGAATGAGCAGTTCTTC | CASSPTLSTGGRNEQFF
TRBJ2-1 | - | - | TRBV14 | TGTGCCAGCAGCCAAGTATCGGGAGCATACAATGAGCAGTTCTTC | CASSQVSGAYNEQFF
TRBJ2-7 | - | - | TRBV7-2 | TGTGCCAGCAGCTTAGGGAGAGCCTACGAGCAGTACTTC | CASSLGRAYEQYF
TRBJ1-3 | few | - | TRBV30 | TGTGCCTGGAGTGAGGACAGAGACTCTGGAAACACCATATATTTT | CAWSEDRDSGNTIYF
TRBJ2-3 | - | - | TRBV9 | TGTGCCGGCGGACTCCTCACAGATACGCAGTATTTT | CAGGLLTDTQYF
TRBJ2-4 | - | TRBD1 | TRBV5-4 | TGTGCCAGCAGTCCGGGACAGGGGGCGTCGATGCCCAAAAACATTCAGTACTTC | CASSPGQGASMPKNIQYF
TRBJ1-4 | - | - | TRBV28 | TGTGCCAGCAGTTTCCGACAGCTGAATGAAAAACTGTTTTTT | CASSFRQLNEKLFF
TRBJ1-6 | - | - | TRBV18 | TGTGCCAGCCAGCAAGGGGCTAATTCACCCCTCCACTTT | CASQQGANSPLHF
TRBJ2-3 | once | - | TRBV5-4 | TGTGCCAGCAGCTTGGGTGGGCAAGGCACAGATACGCAGTATTTT | CASSLGGQGTDTQYF
TRBJ1-1 | - | - | TRBV7-9 | TGTGCCAGCAGCCCCGGACAGTGGAACACTGAAGCTTTCTTT | CASSPGQWNTEAFF
TRBJ2-1 | - | TRBD2 | TRBV7-6 | TGTGCCAGCAGAGGAGGACTAGCGGGAGCTGACAATGAGCAGTTCTTC | CASRGGLAGADNEQFF
TRBJ1-5 | - | TRBD1 | TRBV19 | TGTGCCACTAGAAACACGGGACAGGGAAATCAGCCCCAGCATTTT | CATRNTGQGNQPQHF
TRBJ2-2 | - | - | TRBV27 | TGTGCCAGCAGTTTACGGCGGGCAGGCGGGGAGCTGTTTTTT | CASSLRRAGGELFF
TRBJ2-2 | - | - | TRBV11-2 | TGTGCCAGCAGCTTAGTCCGCGTGAACACCGGGGAGCTGTTTTTT | CASSLVRVNTGELFF
TRBJ2-2 | - | - | TRBV2 | TGTGCCAGCAAACCCAGCGGAAAGAACACCGGGGAGCTGTTTTTT | CASKPSGKNTGELFF
TRBJ1-4 | - | - | TRBV9 | TGTGCCAGCGCACGAGGGCGTCCAAATGAAAAACTGTTTTTT | CASARGRPNEKLFF
TRBJ2-6 | - | TRBD2 | TRBV5-8 | TGTGCCAGCAGCTTCGGGGGGTACTCTGGGGCCAACGTCCTGACTTTC | CASSFGGYSGANVLTF
TRBJ2-2 | - | TRBD2 | TRBV7-6 | TGTGCCAGCAGCGATCCGGGACTAGCGCGCACCGGGGAGCTGTTTTTT | CASSDPGLARTGELFF
TRBJ2-1 | - | TRBD1 | TRBV18 | TGTGCCAGCTCACGGGACAGGTCCTACAATGAGCAGTTCTTC | CASSRDRSYNEQFF
TRBJ1-4 | - | TRBD1 | TRBV7-2 | TGTGCCAGCAGCCTTGGACAGGGTGAAAAACTGTTTTTT | CASSLGQGEKLFF
TRBJ2-5 | - | TRBD2 | TRBV7-7 | TGTGCTAGCAGCCCGGGGACTAGCGGGAGGGCTGGGACCCAGTACTTC | CASSPGTSGRAGTQYF
TRBJ2-1 | - | TRBD1 | TRBV29-1 | TGCAGCGGCATGGGACAGGGGGCGAAAAATGAGCAGTTCTTC | CSGMGQGAKNEQFF
TRBJ1-4 | - | - | TRBV21-1 | TGTGCCAGCAGCAAGGGGGACAGCTCAATAAATGAAAAACTGTTTTTT | CASSKGDSSINEKLFF
TRBJ2-3 | - | TRBD2 | TRBV30 | TGTGCCTTCGAGGCAAAGGCTAGCGGGAGGGGAGATACGCAGTATTTT | CAFEAKASGRGDTQYF
TRBJ2-7 | - | TRBD1 | TRBV7-6 | TGTGCCAGCAGCTCAGGGGGCGGCGGGCCCCCCGGACTGTACTTC | CASSSGGGGPPGLYF
TRBJ1-1 | - | - | TRBV10-2 | TGCGCCAGCAGGGAAGGGACTCTGAACACTGAAGCTTTCTTT | CASREGTLNTEAFF